This TCR beta chain stems from a study of CD8 T cells in Susac syndrome. TCR beta from blood CD8+ and CD4+ T cells was sequenced. It was negative isolation that provided the CD8+ and CD4+ T cells, whereas TEMRA cells were enriched by FACS. V was trimmed by 4 bases and J by 6 bases, leaving 22 bases between them. CDR3 length: 17 residues. Germline-derived CDR1 and CDR2 are LGHNA and YNFKEQ. Random hexamers were used to reverse transcribe 0.5 to 1 ug of RNA. TCRdb reanalysed the immunoSEQ multiplex PCR reads using MiXCR and keeps one entry per CDR3 protein. The sample records about 300,000 distinct CDR3 sequences, 75% to 90% being singletons.

The chain recombines TRBV4-2 with TRBJ2-1, with D possibly TRBD2 on 6 matching bases. Sequenced sample: CD8+ T cells from PBMCs. This TCR came from a human donor with multiple sclerosis. In DNA, the CDR3 is TGTGCCAGCAGCCCACTGGACCTAGGAATCGGGGGCAATGAGCAGTTCTTC. Protein: CASSPLDLGIGGNEQFF.